These 4 T cell receptor beta chains were sequenced from one sample in a study of cytomegalovirus exposure and HLA in healthy donors. The table came from immunoSEQ multiplex PCR; TCRdb's copy has only in-frame clones and leaves some out. The table includes fewer than 300,000 clones, roughly 90% detected once. Sequencing used PBMCs. These receptors originate from a woman between 18 and 30 years old in good health and CMV-seronegative.

The chain recombines TRBV18 with TRBJ1-1; weak D call: TRBD1 (6 bases). Germline CDR1 KGHSH, CDR2 LQKENI. The CDR3 is made up of 12 amino acids. Deletions cut 2 bases from V and 12 bases from J, with 13 bases between. CDR3 bases: TGTGCCAGCTCACCATGGGGGGGCATAACTTTCTTT. Its protein product is CASSPWGGITFF.

The chain combines TRBV7-2 with TRBJ2-1, with TRBD2 matching 7 bases. V lost 2 bases, J lost 5 bases, and 18 bases stayed unmatched. There are 19 residues in the CDR3. Germline CDR1 is SGHTA and CDR2 is FQGNSA. The CDR3 loop is CASSLNRVAGTEINNEQFF. The CDR3 nucleotides read TGTGCCAGCAGCTTAAACCGGGTAGCGGGTACAGAGATTAACAATGAGCAGTTCTTC. Filled out from reference TRBV7-2 and TRBJ2-1, the complete variable domain reads GAGVSQSPSNKVTEKGKDVELRCDPISGHTALYWYRQSLGQGLEFLIYFQGNSAPDKSGLPSDRFSAERTGGSVSTLTIQRTQQEDSAVYLCASSLNRVAGTEINNEQFFGPGTRLTVL.

The chain combines TRBV7-8 with TRBJ1-5; D unresolved. The germline V and J ends were trimmed by 3 bases and 4 bases, with 10 bases remaining between them. The CDR3 is 14 residues long. The germline V gene encodes CDR1 SGHVS and CDR2 FQNEAQ. Written as DNA, the CDR3 is TGTGCCAGCAGCTTTTCTTTGGCAAATCAGCCCCAGCATTTT. Amino acid sequence: CASSFSLANQPQHF.

J is TRBJ2-2 and V is TRBV27, with TRBD1 matching 7 bases. The germline gives CDR1 MNHEY, CDR2 SMNVEV (reference sequence). With 1 base clipped from V and 3 bases from J, the junction kept 5 bases outside the gene matches. There are 16 residues in the CDR3. In DNA, the CDR3 is TGTGCCAGCAGTTTATTAGGGGGCGGGCACACCGGGGAGCTGTTTTTT. Translated, it gives CASSLLGGGHTGELFF.